The clone carrying this T cell receptor beta chain appeared a few times. Its antigen is unknown. TCR beta libraries were made by quantitative 5'-RACE with molecular barcodes. Each CDR3 protein gets one entry after TCRdb re-called the 5' RACE reads with MiXCR. In the table there are about 240,000 distinct CDR3 sequences, about 10% of which are singletons. The data belong to a study of CD8 T cells in ankylosing spondylitis. Study-wide results and caveats: Disease-associated clonotypes exhibited CD8+ identity and were relatively infrequent in peripheral blood. Blood from ankylosing spondylitis patients appeared to carry a characteristic roughly eight-variant TCR beta motif.

V was clipped by 5 bases and J by 2 bases, with 17 bases between them. Germline V lookup: CDR1 DFQATT, CDR2 SNEGSKA (reference sequence). This CDR3 is built from 15 residues. This chain joins TRBV20-1 and TRBJ2-3, with D perhaps matching TRBD2 (6 bases). The sequence was obtained from a male donor with ankylosing spondylitis or in good health (not recorded which). Sequenced input: blood, either unsorted or a sorted T cell fraction (not recorded which). Written as DNA, the CDR3 is TGCAGTGCTCAGACGACTAGGCGGGTCACAGATACGCAGTATTTT. Its translation: CSAQTTRRVTDTQYF.